A selection of T cell receptor beta chains follows, all from one sample in a study of molecular identifiers for immune sequencing clone quantification. TCRdb used MiXCR to reprocess the PCR reads, holding one entry per CDR3 protein. The sample lists approximately 500,000 distinct CDR3 sequences, about 25% occurring once. The material sequenced was naive CD8+ T cells from blood, with Jurkat cell RNA spiked in. All receptors derive from a human donor in good health. Some libraries in this study had Jurkat cell RNA spiked in. Each CDR3 is given with its conserved first and last residue. The D gene is left open where the match is weak. Some rows mark clone size as missing; the rest say once, few, many or name a class of expanded clone.

abundance,v_gene,d_gene,len,j_gene,CDR3nt,CDR3aa
many,TRBV11-2,TRBD2,16,TRBJ2-1,TGTGCCAGCAGCTCGGTTGGCGGACTAGCCTACAATGAGCAGTTCTTC,CASSSVGGLAYNEQFF
few,TRBV7-9,NA,15,TRBJ2-7,TGTGCCAGCAGCTCCGACGACGGTAACTCCTACGAGCAGTACTTC,CASSSDDGNSYEQYF
many,TRBV7-9,NA,15,TRBJ2-3,TGTGCCAGCAGCTCAACGGGGTCAACGGCAGATACGCAGTATTTT,CASSSTGSTADTQYF
NA,TRBV19,TRBD1,19,TRBJ1-5,TGTGCCAGTAGGCTACTCCCGGGACAGGGGCTTCGGAGCAATCAGCCCCAGCATTTT,CASRLLPGQGLRSNQPQHF
few,TRBV5-1,NA,16,TRBJ1-1,TGCGCCAGCAGCTTGGTTGGGGGCGGGGTCGGCACTGAAGCTTTCTTT,CASSLVGGGVGTEAFF
many,TRBV29-1,NA,12,TRBJ2-2,TGCAGCGTTGAAGGGAACACCGGGGAGCTGTTTTTT,CSVEGNTGELFF
NA,TRBV5-8,TRBD1,15,TRBJ2-7,TGTGCCAGCAGCTTACAGGGGGCTTTCTCCTACGAGCAGTACTTC,CASSLQGAFSYEQYF
few,TRBV14,TRBD2,15,TRBJ2-1,TGTGCCAGCAGCCAAGATCGGGACTACTACAATGAGCAGTTCTTC,CASSQDRDYYNEQFF
NA,TRBV7-9,NA,14,TRBJ2-2,TGTGCCAGCAGCTGTGTGATCGGGTTCGGGGAGCTGTTTTTT,CASSCVIGFGELFF
many,TRBV5-1,NA,13,TRBJ2-3,TGCGCCAGCAGTCATGGCTGGGGGCAATCGCAGTATTTT,CASSHGWGQSQYF
NA,TRBV29-1,TRBD2,15,TRBJ2-7,TGCAGCGTTGAAGGCGGACTAGCGGGGGTGGGCGAGCAGTACTTC,CSVEGGLAGVGEQYF
few,TRBV2,TRBD1,14,TRBJ2-5,TGTGCCAGCTCCGGGACAGGGTCACAAGAGACCCAGTACTTC,CASSGTGSQETQYF
once,TRBV4-3,NA,14,TRBJ2-7,TGCGCCAGCGGCCAAGATACAGGGTCCTACGAGCAGTACTTC,CASGQDTGSYEQYF
NA,TRBV28,TRBD2,14,TRBJ2-1,TGTGCCAGCAGTTCATCCCCGACTAGCACTGAGCAGTTCTTC,CASSSSPTSTEQFF
NA,TRBV9,NA,14,TRBJ1-1,TGTGCCAGCAGCGTAGCGGGCAGCCGCCGCGAAGCTTTCTTT,CASSVAGSRREAFF
NA,TRBV7-6,NA,15,TRBJ2-2,TGTGCCAGCAGCTTAGCGCTGGGGTCGGCCGGGGAGCTGTTTTTT,CASSLALGSAGELFF
NA,TRBV9,TRBD1,16,TRBJ2-7,TGTGCCAGCAGCGTAGGAGGGACAGGGCAAACCTACGAGCAGTACTTC,CASSVGGTGQTYEQYF
NA,TRBV6-2/TRBV6-3,TRBD1,14,TRBJ1-5,TGTGCCAGCAGGGAGGACAGGACCAATCAGCCCCAGCATTTT,CASREDRTNQPQHF
few,TRBV6-2/TRBV6-3,NA,13,TRBJ2-1,TGTGCGTCGTTTTCAGGGGCCTACAATGAGCAGTTCTTC,CASFSGAYNEQFF
few,TRBV6-1,TRBD1,15,TRBJ2-2,TGTGCCAGCAGTGGTACAGGGGCCCACACCGGGGAGCTGTTTTTT,CASSGTGAHTGELFF
NA,TRBV29-1,TRBD2,14,TRBJ2-7,TGCAGCGTTGAGCTAGCGGGGGTCCCCTACGAGCGGTACTTC,CSVELAGVPYERYF
NA,TRBV27,NA,15,TRBJ2-2,TGTGCCAGCAGTTTAATCGCCCAGAACACCGGGGAGCTGTTTTTT,CASSLIAQNTGELFF
few,TRBV28,TRBD2,16,TRBJ2-3,TGTGCCAGCAGTTTTTGGCGGGAGGGCCCCGCAGATACGCAGTATTTT,CASSFWREGPADTQYF
NA,TRBV7-2,TRBD2,16,TRBJ2-2,TGTGCCAGCAGCCCTACTAGCGGGGGGGCCCCCGGGGAGCTGTTTTTT,CASSPTSGGAPGELFF
few,TRBV3-1,TRBD2,17,TRBJ2-7,TGTGCCAGCAGCCACGGTAAAGTAGCGGGGTACTCCTACGAGCAGTACTTC,CASSHGKVAGYSYEQYF
NA,TRBV27,TRBD1,15,TRBJ1-1,TGTGCCAGCAGTTTCCAGGGGACAGGGGTTACTGAAGCTTTCTTT,CASSFQGTGVTEAFF
few,TRBV21-1,NA,20,TRBJ1-1,TGTGCCAGCAGCAAAGTTCCTTCAAGGGAACCAGGGGGCCTCAACACTGAAGCTTTCTTT,CASSKVPSREPGGLNTEAFF
many,TRBV7-9,NA,12,TRBJ1-1,TGTGCCAGTACCAAGGCTGGAACTGAAGCTTTCTTT,CASTKAGTEAFF
few,TRBV4-2,TRBD1,15,TRBJ2-7,TGTGCCAGCAGCCAAGGGACAGGGAATCTCTACGAGCAGTACTTC,CASSQGTGNLYEQYF
many,TRBV2,NA,17,TRBJ1-4,TGTGCCAGCAGTGACGACGACCAGGCTTCGACTAATGAAAAACTGTTTTTT,CASSDDDQASTNEKLFF
NA,TRBV12-3/TRBV12-4,NA,13,TRBJ1-4,TGTGCCAGCAGACGGGACTTTCGGGAAAAACTGTTTTTT,CASRRDFREKLFF
NA,TRBV12-3/TRBV12-4,NA,15,TRBJ2-7,TGTGCCAGCAGCCACCTCGGGATCCTCTCCTACGAGCAGTACTTC,CASSHLGILSYEQYF
few,TRBV24-1,NA,12,TRBJ2-1,TGTGCCACCAGTGCTCCAATGGGTGAGCAGTTCTTC,CATSAPMGEQFF